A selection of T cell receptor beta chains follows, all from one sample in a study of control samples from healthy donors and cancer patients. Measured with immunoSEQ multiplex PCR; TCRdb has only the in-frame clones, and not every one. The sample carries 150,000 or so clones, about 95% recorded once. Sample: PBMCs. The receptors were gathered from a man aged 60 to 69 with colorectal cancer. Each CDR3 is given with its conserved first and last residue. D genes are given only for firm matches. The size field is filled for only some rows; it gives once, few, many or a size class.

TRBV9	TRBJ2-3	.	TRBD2	TGTGCCAGCACCCAAAAGGGGCGGGGGGAACAACCTAGCACAGATACGCAGTATTTT	CASTQKGRGEQPSTDTQYF
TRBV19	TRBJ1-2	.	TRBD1	TGTGCCAGTAGTATGACCGGGACAGGGGGCTTTTTCGGAGGCTACACCTTC	CASSMTGTGGFFGGYTF
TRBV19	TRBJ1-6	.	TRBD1	TGTGCCAGCAGGCTAGACAGGGAGAATTCACCCCTCCACTTT	CASRLDRENSPLHF
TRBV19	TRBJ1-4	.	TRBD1	TGTGCCAGTAGTAGCCACACCGGGACAGGGGCAGAAAAACTGTTTTTT	CASSSHTGTGAEKLFF
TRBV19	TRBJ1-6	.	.	TGTGCCAGTAGTGGGGCCGTCAGCTCCTATAATTCACCCCTCCACTTT	CASSGAVSSYNSPLHF
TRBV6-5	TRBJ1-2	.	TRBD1	TGTGCCAGCAGGGCCGGGACAGGGTATGGCTACACCTTC	CASRAGTGYGYTF
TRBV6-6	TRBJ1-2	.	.	TGTGCCAGCAGTCCTGGGACATTCAACTATGGCTACACCTTC	CASSPGTFNYGYTF
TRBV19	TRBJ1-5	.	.	TGTGCCAGTAGTACCACGAGCAAAAGCAATCAGCCCCAGCATTTT	CASSTTSKSNQPQHF
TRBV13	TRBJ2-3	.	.	TGTGCCAGCAGCTTCCGTGTTAGTGTTTCGGATACGCAGTATTTT	CASSFRVSVSDTQYF
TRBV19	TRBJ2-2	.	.	TGTGCCAGTAGTATTTGGGGGGCGCTTGGCACCGGGGAGCTGTTTTTT	CASSIWGALGTGELFF
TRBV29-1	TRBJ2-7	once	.	TGCAGCGCCCAGACAGTATACGAGCAGTACTTC	CSAQTVYEQYF
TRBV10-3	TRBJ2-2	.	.	TGTGCCATCAGTGAGTCGAGGCACACCGGGGAGCTGTTTTTT	CAISESRHTGELFF
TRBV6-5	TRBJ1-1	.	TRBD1	TGTGCCAGCAGTCATCTTCAGGGGGTGTGGACTGAAGCTTTCTTT	CASSHLQGVWTEAFF
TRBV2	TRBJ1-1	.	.	TGTGCCAGCAGTGAACGTTTTCTAGGGGGCACTGAAGCTTTCTTT	CASSERFLGGTEAFF
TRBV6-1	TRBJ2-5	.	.	TGTGCCAGCAGTGAAGGACTCAGGCCGGGGGAGACCCAGTACTTC	CASSEGLRPGETQYF
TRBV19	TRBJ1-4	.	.	TGTGCCAGTAGCAGTGGGGGTAATGAACTGTTTTTT	CASSSGGNELFF
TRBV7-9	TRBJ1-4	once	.	TGTGCCAGCAGCTTAGGTGGGGGGCAGGGCGCTCGGCAACTGTTTTTT	CASSLGGGQGARQLFF
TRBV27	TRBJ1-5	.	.	TGTGCCAGCAGCCGAACATATAGCAATCAGCCCCAGCATTTT	CASSRTYSNQPQHF
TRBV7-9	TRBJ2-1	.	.	TGTGCCAGCAGCTTACTTAAACACAATGAGCAGTTCTTC	CASSLLKHNEQFF
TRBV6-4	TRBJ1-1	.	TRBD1	TGTGCCAGCAGTGAACCCCCGGGACAGACCTTGAACACTGAAGCTTTCTTT	CASSEPPGQTLNTEAFF
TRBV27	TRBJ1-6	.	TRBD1	TGTGCCAGCAGTTTTCGCCCGAATCGACAGGGGGATAATTCACCCCTCCACTTT	CASSFRPNRQGDNSPLHF
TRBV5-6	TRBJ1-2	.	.	TGTGCCAGCAGCCGCTGGGAGACTAACTATGGCTACACCTTC	CASSRWETNYGYTF
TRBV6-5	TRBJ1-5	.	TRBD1	TGTGCCAGCAGTAGACAGGGGGGAGATCAGCCCCAGCATTTT	CASSRQGGDQPQHF
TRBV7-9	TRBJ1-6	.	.	TGTGCCAGCAGCCCCAGGGGTGAGGATTCACCCCTCCACTTT	CASSPRGEDSPLHF
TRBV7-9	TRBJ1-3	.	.	TGTGCCAGCAATGGGGTCTCTGGAAACACCATATATTTT	CASNGVSGNTIYF
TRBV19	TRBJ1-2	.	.	TGTGCCAGTAGCCTCCCGGGACTGGCAAACTATGGCTACACCTTC	CASSLPGLANYGYTF
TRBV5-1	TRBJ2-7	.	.	TGCGCCAGCAGCTTGGCCACTAGTTACGAGCAGTACTTC	CASSLATSYEQYF
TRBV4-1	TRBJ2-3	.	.	TGCGCCAGCAGCCAAGCCCGGGCAGATACGCAGTATTTT	CASSQARADTQYF
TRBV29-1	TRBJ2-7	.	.	TGCAGCTTAAGGACAGCCTCCTACGAGCAGTACTTC	CSLRTASYEQYF
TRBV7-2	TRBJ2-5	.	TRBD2	TGTGCCAGCAGCCTCTCGACTAGCGGGGGCCAAGAGACCCAGTACTTC	CASSLSTSGGQETQYF
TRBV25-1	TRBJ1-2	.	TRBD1	TGTGCCAGCAGTGCAACAGGGGGGAGCTGGAACGGCTACACCTTC	CASSATGGSWNGYTF
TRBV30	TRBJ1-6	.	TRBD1	TGTGCCTGGAGCTTGGGACAGGGCGGGCCACCCCTCCACTTT	CAWSLGQGGPPLHF
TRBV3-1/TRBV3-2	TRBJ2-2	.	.	TGTGCCAGCAGCCAAGGACAGAACACCGGGGAGCTGTTTTTT	CASSQGQNTGELFF
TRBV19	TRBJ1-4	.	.	TGTGCCAGTAGTGCGGACAGAGAGGCTAATGAAAAACTGTTTTTT	CASSADREANEKLFF
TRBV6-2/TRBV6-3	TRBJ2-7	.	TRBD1	TGTGCCAGCAGTTACCTCGGGACAGGGGACTCCTACGAGCAGTACTTC	CASSYLGTGDSYEQYF
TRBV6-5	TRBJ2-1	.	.	TGTGCCAGCAGGTGGGTCGGGGGCAGTGAGCAGTTCTTC	CASRWVGGSEQFF
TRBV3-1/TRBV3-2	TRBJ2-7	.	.	TGTGCCAGCAGCCAGGCCTCCGGAGAGCAGTACTTC	CASSQASGEQYF
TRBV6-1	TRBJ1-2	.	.	TGTGCCAGCAGTGAACGCGGGGTCTATGGCTACACCTTC	CASSERGVYGYTF
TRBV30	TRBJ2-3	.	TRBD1	TGTGCCTGGGTCGCTACAGGGGCAGATACGCAGTATTTT	CAWVATGADTQYF
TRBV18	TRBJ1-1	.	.	TGTGCCAGCTCACCCCTGGAGAGCACTGAAGCTTTCTTT	CASSPLESTEAFF
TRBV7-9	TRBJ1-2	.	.	TGTGCCAGCAGCTTAGTAGACCTCTATGGCTACACCTTC	CASSLVDLYGYTF
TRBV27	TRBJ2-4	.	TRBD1	TGTGCCAGCAGTTTATCAGGGGGCAGGAACATTCAGTACTTC	CASSLSGGRNIQYF
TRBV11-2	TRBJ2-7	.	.	TGTGCCAGCAGCTTAGACTGGGGCTACGAGCAGTACTTC	CASSLDWGYEQYF
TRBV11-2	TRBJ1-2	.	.	TGTGCCAGCAGCTTAGCGGGGGGCTATGGCTACACCTTC	CASSLAGGYGYTF
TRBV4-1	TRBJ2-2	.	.	TGCGCCAGCAGCCAAGGATCTGCGAACACCGGGGAGCTGTTTTTT	CASSQGSANTGELFF
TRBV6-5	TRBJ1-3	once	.	TGTGCCAGCAGTTCCGTAGACCCGAGCTCTGGAAACACCATATATTTT	CASSSVDPSSGNTIYF
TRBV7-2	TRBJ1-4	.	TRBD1	TGTGCCAGCAGCTTACGACAGGGGACTAATGAAAAACTGTTTTTT	CASSLRQGTNEKLFF
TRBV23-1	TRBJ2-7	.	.	TGCGCCAGCGCCGGCTGGTGCGAGCAGTACTTC	CASAGWCEQYF
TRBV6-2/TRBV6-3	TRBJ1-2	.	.	TGTGCCAGCAGTAGGGACACCGGGACCTCTAACTATGGCTACACCTTC	CASSRDTGTSNYGYTF
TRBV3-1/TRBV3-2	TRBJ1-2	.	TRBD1	TGTGCCAGCAGCCAAGATCCGGACAGGGCCTACTATGGCTACACCTTC	CASSQDPDRAYYGYTF
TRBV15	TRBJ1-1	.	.	TGTGCCACCAGCACTTCGGACGTGAACACTGAAGCTTTCTTT	CATSTSDVNTEAFF
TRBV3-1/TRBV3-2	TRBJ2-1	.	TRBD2	TGTGCCAGCAGCCAAGCGGGGGGTGAGCAGTTCTTC	CASSQAGGEQFF
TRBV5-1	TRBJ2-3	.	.	TGCGCCAGCAGCTTTACGGGACTGCGCGCTGATACGCAGTATTTT	CASSFTGLRADTQYF